This passage covers 6 T cell receptor beta chains from one sample sequenced in a study of regulatory T cells in long-lasting Graves disease. CDR3 regions were amplified by Arm-PCR using iRepertoire HTBI primers to build TCR beta libraries. TCRdb re-derived calls from the multiplex PCR reads in MiXCR, one entry per CDR3 protein. The sample yields 300,000 to 400,000 distinct CDR3 sequences, 15% to 19% seen once. This sample's time point: newly diagnosed GD, antithyroid drugs for less than 3 months. PBMC-extracted RNA yielded the TCR library. Sample: peripheral blood mononuclear cells (PBMCs), taken at new diagnosis, from a patient treated with antithyroid drugs. These TCRs come from a female donor with Graves disease.

This clonotype has at least ten counts. The rearrangement uses TRBV20-1 and TRBJ2-1; TRBD1 matches 11 bases. This CDR3 is 14 amino acids long. V shed 2 bases and J 5 bases; nucleotides not matched to a gene: 2. The germline V gene has CDR1 DFQATT and CDR2 SNEGSKA (reference sequence). CDR3 sequence: CSARMDRGHNEQFF. The CDR3 DNA reads as TGCAGTGCTAGAATGGACAGGGGGCACAATGAGCAGTTCTTC.

This chain uses TRBV5-1 with TRBJ2-2; D unclear. The V gene's germline CDR1 is SGHRS and CDR2 YFSETQ. Trimming pared 1 base from V and 1 base from J, leaving 11 bases between. The CDR3 extends over 16 amino acids. CDR3 nucleotides: TGCGCCAGCAGCTTGACTTCTGGGGTGAACACCGGGGAGCTGTTTTTT. This encodes CASSLTSGVNTGELFF.

This clonotype was counted many times. J is TRBJ1-1 and V is TRBV5-5; D ambiguous. The V and J ends lost 4 bases and 3 bases respectively, with 16 bases between them. The CDR3 has 15 amino acids. In germline, CDR1 is SGHKS, CDR2 YYEKEE (reference sequence). As DNA, the CDR3 is TGTGCCAGCAGCCAAAGACGGAATGGGGACACTGAAGCTTTCTTT. This sequence encodes CASSQRRNGDTEAFF. The full variable domain, rest sourced from reference TRBV5-5 and TRBJ1-1, is DAGVTQSPTHLIKTRGQQVTLRCSPISGHKSVSWYQQVLGQGPQFIFQYYEKEERGRGNFPDRFSARQFPNYSSELNVNALLLGDSALYLCASSQRRNGDTEAFFGQGTRLTVV.

This clonotype was counted at least ten times. The rearrangement links TRBV5-1 to TRBJ2-4; 10 bases are shared with TRBD1. Germline values: CDR1 SGHRS, CDR2 YFSETQ. This CDR3 is built from 15 residues. V dropped 4 bases and J dropped 7; count of bases not matched to a gene: 8. For the CDR3, the DNA is TGCGCCAGCAGCCCGGGGACGGGACAGGGGAACATTCAGTACTTC. Protein sequence: CASSPGTGQGNIQYF. The full variable domain, completed using reference TRBV5-1 and TRBJ2-4, is KAGVTQTPRYLIKTRGQQVTLSCSPISGHRSVSWYQQTPGQGLQFLFEYFSETQRNKGNFPGRFSGRQFSNSRSEMNVSTLELGDSALYLCASSPGTGQGNIQYFGAGTRLSVL.

This clonotype was counted many times. The gene calls are TRBV4-1 and TRBJ2-7; D not resolved. The germline CDR1 and CDR2 sequences are MGHRA and YSYEKL. Trimming removed 2 bases from V and 4 bases from J, with 9 bases in between. This CDR3 is 13 amino acids long. This chain's CDR3 is CASSQTMSYEQYF. The CDR3 region has the DNA TGCGCCAGCAGCCAAACGATGTCGTACGAGCAGTACTTC.

This clonotype was observed many times. The CDR3 loop is CASSGGRVNGAQYF. The CDR3 nucleotides read TGCGCCAGCAGTGGGGGCAGGGTGAATGGAGCCCAGTACTTC. The genes are TRBV10-2 and TRBJ2-5, with D maybe TRBD1 (5 bases). Trimming left V 4 bases short and J 9 bases short, with 18 bases between. Looked up from germline, CDR1 is WSHSY and CDR2 is SAAADI. This CDR3 is 14 amino acids long.